Reported below is one T cell receptor (beta chain). These data belong to a study of STAT5B mutations in CD4+ large granular lymphocyte leukemia. Generated by immunoSEQ multiplex PCR, the TCRdb table keeps only in-frame clones and is missing some. The profile shows nearly 35,000 clones, about four fifths of them singletons. Germline loops: CDR1 SGHVS, CDR2 FQNEAQ. Losses at the gene ends were 6 bases for V and 8 bases for J; bases not matched to a gene: 6. CDR3 length equals 13 residues. The TCR comes from a human donor in good health. The sample comprised CD4+ T cells from blood buffy coats. The chain is built from TRBV7-8 and TRBJ2-4, with 8 bases aligning to TRBD1. The DNA of the CDR3 is TGTGCCAGCAGTCCCGACAGGGGTGACATTCAGTACTTC. Encoded protein: CASSPDRGDIQYF.